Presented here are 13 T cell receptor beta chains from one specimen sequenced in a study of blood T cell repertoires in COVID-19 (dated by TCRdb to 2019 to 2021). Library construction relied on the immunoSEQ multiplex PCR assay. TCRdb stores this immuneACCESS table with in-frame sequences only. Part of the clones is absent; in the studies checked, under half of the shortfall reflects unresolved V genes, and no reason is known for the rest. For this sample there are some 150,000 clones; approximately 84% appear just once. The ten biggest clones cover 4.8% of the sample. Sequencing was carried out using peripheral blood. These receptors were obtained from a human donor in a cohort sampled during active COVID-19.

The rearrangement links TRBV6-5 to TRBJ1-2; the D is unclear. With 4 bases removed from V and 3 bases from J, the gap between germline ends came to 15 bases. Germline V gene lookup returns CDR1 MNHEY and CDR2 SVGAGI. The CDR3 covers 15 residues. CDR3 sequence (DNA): TGTGCCAGCAGTTCCCCCGGACGGGAGGACTATGGCTACACCTTC. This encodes CASSSPGREDYGYTF.

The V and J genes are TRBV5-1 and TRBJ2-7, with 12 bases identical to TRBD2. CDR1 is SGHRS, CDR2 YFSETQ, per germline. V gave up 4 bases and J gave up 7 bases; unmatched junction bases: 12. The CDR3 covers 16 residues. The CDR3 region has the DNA TGCGCCAGCAGCAAAACTAGCGGGAGGCCCCCAGGGGAGCAGTACGTC. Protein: CASSKTSGRPPGEQYV.

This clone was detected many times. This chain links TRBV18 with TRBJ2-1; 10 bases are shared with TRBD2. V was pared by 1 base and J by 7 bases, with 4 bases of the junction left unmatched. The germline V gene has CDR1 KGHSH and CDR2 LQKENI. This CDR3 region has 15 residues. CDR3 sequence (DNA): TGTGCCAGCTCACCACGTCTAGCGGGAGAGAATGAGCAGTTCTTC. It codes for CASSPRLAGENEQFF.

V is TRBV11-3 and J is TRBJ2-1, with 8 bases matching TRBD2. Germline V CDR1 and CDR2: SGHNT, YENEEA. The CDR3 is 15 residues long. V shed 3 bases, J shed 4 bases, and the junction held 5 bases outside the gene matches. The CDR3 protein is CASSLAGGPYNEQFF. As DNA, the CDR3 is TGTGCCAGCAGCTTGGCGGGAGGCCCTTACAATGAGCAGTTCTTC.

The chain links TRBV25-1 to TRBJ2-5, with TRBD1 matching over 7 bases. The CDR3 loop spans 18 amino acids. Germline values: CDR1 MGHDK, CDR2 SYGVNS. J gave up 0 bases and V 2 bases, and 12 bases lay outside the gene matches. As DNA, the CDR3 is TGTGCCAGCAGTGAAGGGGCAGGGGGTCTTCGGTACCAAGAGACCCAGTACTTC. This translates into CASSEGAGGLRYQETQYF.

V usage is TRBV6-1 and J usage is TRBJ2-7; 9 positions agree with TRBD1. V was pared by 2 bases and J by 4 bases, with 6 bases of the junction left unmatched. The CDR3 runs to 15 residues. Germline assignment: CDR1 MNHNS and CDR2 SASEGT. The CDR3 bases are TGTGCCAGCAGTGAATTTGACAGGGGGGAGTACGAGCAGTACGTC. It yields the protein CASSEFDRGEYEQYV.

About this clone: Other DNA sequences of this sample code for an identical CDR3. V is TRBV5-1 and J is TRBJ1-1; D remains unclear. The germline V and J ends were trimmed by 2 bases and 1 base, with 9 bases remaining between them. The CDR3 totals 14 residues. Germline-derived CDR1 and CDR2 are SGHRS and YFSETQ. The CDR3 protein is CASSLTSGNTEAFF. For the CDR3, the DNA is TGCGCCAGCAGCTTAACATCTGGGAACACTGAAGCTTTCTTT.

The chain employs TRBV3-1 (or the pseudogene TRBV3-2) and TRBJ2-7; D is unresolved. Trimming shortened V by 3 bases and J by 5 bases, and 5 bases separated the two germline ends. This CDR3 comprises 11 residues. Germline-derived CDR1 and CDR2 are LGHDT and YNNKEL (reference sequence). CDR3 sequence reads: CASSHINEQYF. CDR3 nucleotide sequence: TGTGCCAGCAGCCATATAAACGAGCAGTACTTC.

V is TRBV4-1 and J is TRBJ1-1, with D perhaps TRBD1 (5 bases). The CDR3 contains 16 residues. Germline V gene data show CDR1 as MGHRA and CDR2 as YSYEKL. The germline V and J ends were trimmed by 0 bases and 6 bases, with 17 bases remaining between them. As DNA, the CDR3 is TGCGCCAGCAGCCAAGAATTGGGCAGGGTCGCCCCTGAAGCTTTCTTT. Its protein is CASSQELGRVAPEAFF.

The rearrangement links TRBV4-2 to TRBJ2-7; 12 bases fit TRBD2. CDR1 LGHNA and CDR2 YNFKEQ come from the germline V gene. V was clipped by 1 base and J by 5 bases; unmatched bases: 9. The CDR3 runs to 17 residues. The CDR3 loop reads CASSQGGLAGGYDEQYF. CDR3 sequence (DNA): TGTGCCAGCAGCCAAGGAGGTCTAGCGGGGGGGTACGACGAGCAGTACTTC.

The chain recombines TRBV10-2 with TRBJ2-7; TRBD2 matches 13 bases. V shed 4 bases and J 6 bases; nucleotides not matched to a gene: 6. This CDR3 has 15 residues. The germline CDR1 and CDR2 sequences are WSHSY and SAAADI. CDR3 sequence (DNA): TGCGCCAGCAGTGCGGCAGGACTAGCGGGAGTCGAGCAGTACGTC. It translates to CASSAAGLAGVEQYV.

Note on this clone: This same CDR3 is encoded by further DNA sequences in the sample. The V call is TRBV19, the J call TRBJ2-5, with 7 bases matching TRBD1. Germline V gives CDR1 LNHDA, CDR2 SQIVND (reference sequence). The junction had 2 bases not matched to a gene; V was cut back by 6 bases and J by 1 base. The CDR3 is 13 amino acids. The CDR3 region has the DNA TGTGCCAGTAGCGGGACAGCCCAAGAGACCCAGTACTTC. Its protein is CASSGTAQETQYF. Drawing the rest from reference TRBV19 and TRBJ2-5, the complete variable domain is DGGITQSPKYLFRKEGQNVTLSCEQNLNHDAMYWYRQDPGQGLRLIYYSQIVNDFQKGDIAEGYSVSREKKESFPLTVTSAQKNPTAFYLCASSGTAQETQYFGPGTRLLVL.

This CDR3 is CASKAGEGRSTEAFF. As DNA, the CDR3 is TGTGCCAGCAAGGCCGGGGAGGGTAGGTCTACTGAAGCTTTCTTT. The chain uses TRBV9 and TRBJ1-1; D is ambiguous. Deletions cut 6 bases from V and 5 bases from J, with 20 bases between. The length of the CDR3 is 15 residues. The germline gives CDR1 SGDLS, CDR2 YYNGEE.